This TCR beta chain derives from a study of PD-1 blockade in classical Hodgkin lymphoma. Study results and limitations: Relative to healthy donors, newly diagnosed patients reportedly had lower baseline TCR diversity, which was reported as lower still in relapsed/refractory patients.

Sequenced by immunoSEQ multiplex PCR; TCRdb stores in-frame clones only, minus some. In the table there are about 28,000 clones, roughly 80% of which are singletons. Of note for this clone: The antigen remains unidentified.

Stated time point: cycle 4 day 1 (C4D1), after 6 weeks of nivolumab. Each patient relapsed following autologous stem cell transplantation, and prior brentuximab vedotin exposure differed. Magnetic negative selection of thawed PBMCs was the method by which CD4+ T cells were purified. When best responses were assessed, they were complete response, partial response or progressive disease. This sample comprised CD4+ T cells from blood, obtained before the fourth cycle of nivolumab. The sequence derives from a human donor with classical Hodgkin lymphoma.

The CDR3 coding sequence is TGTGCCATCAGGAAGACAGGTGTGTCCTACAATGAGCAGTTCTTC. It translates to CAIRKTGVSYNEQFF. The chain recombines TRBV10-3 with TRBJ2-1, with TRBD1 as a possible D gene (6 bases). The V and J ends lost 6 bases and 1 base respectively, with 13 bases between them. Per germline, CDR1 ENHRY and CDR2 SYGVKD. This CDR3 has 15 amino acids.